This T cell receptor beta chain was recorded in a study of cytomegalovirus exposure and HLA in healthy donors. About this clone: Its antigen remains unknown.

Study-wide results and caveats: What a later analysis reportedly showed was that an Asian-associated ancestry cluster had fewer N-insertions than the roughly 700-donor mean.

The germline CDR1 and CDR2 sequences are WNHNN and SYGVQD (reference sequence). Trimming removed 6 bases at V and 0 bases at J, with 7 bases between. The CDR3 totals 13 residues. Vbeta (60) and Jbeta (13) primers were used in the PCR. Sequencing used immunoSEQ multiplex PCR; TCRdb keeps in-frame clones, though not all of them. Counted here are approximately 99,000 clones, roughly 83% occurring once; the ten biggest clones make up approximately 3.4%. Input material: PBMCs. The sequence was obtained from a male donor in good health and CMV-seropositive. The chain carries TRBV10-1 and TRBJ2-3; D gene ambiguous. This CDR3 reads CASSQISTDTQYF. In DNA, the CDR3 is TGCGCCAGCAGCCAAATTAGCACAGATACGCAGTATTTT.